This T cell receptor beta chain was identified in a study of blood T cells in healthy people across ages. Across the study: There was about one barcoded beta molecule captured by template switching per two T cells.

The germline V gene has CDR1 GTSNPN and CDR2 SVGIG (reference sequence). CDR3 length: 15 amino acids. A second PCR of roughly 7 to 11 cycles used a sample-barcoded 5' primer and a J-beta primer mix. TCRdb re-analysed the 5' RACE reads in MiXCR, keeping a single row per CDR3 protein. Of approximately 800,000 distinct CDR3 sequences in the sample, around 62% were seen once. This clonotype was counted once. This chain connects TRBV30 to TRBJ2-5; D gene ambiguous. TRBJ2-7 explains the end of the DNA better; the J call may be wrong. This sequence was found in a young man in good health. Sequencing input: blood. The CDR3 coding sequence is TGTGCCTGGAGCCTTCCCGAACGGACCTTCTACGAGCAGTACTTC. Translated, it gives CAWSLPERTFYEQYF.